The present TCR beta chain was sequenced within a study of T cells in Graves' hyperthyroidism and ophthalmopathy. This clonotype has a count of ten or more. The CDR3 has 15 residues. Germline values: CDR1 GTSNPN, CDR2 SVGIG (reference sequence). V was trimmed by 1 base and J by 5 bases, leaving 15 bases between them. Amplification of TCR beta CDR3 regions was performed using RNA transcripts as template. HTBI primers were employed in a first-round RT-PCR of the TCR CDR3. Via MiXCR, TCRdb re-called the multiplex PCR reads, giving one row per CDR3 protein. The data contain under 650,000 distinct CDR3 sequences, 15% to 20% of them singletons.

This chain joins TRBV30 and TRBJ2-1, with D perhaps matching TRBD2 (6 bases). The sequence was obtained from a woman in her twenties or thirties with Graves' hyperthyroidism. The sequenced sample was blood. The DNA of the CDR3 is TGTGCCTGGAGTGGTTGGAGGGCCGTCAACAATGAGCAGTTCTTC. Its translation: CAWSGWRAVNNEQFF.